Included here is one T cell receptor beta chain sequence, with context. This entry comes from a study of blood T cell repertoires in COVID-19. Study details: Acute and convalescent COVID-19 samples came from the United States, Italy and Spain.

Recruitment covered about 25 US areas and drew participants whose ages spanned roughly 18 to 90 years. Trimming shortened V by 1 base and J by 4 bases, and 13 bases separated the two germline ends. The CDR3 is 15 amino acids. CDR1 is MNHEY and CDR2 is SMNVEV in the germline V gene (reference sequence). TCRdb keeps only in-frame clones here, not all; method: immunoSEQ multiplex PCR. The table includes about 180,000 clones, 65% to 85% detected once. The V call is TRBV27, the J call TRBJ1-1; D is perhaps TRBD1 (6 bases). This TCR derives from a woman between 40 and 55 years old with acute COVID-19. The sample comprised PBMCs or T cells enriched from blood (not recorded which). This CDR3 reads CASSLFLNRATEAFF. The CDR3 nucleotides read TGTGCCAGCAGTTTATTTCTTAACAGGGCCACTGAAGCTTTCTTT.